The 4 T cell receptor beta chains below were found in one sample sequenced in a study of T cell repertoires and HLA-DP antigens (dated by TCRdb to about 2018). Library method: the immunoSEQ multiplex PCR assay. Here the immuneACCESS table is served through TCRdb, limited to in-frame sequences with V and J called. Missing clones are a known gap in these copies; in checked studies unresolved V genes cover under half, and the rest lacks a known reason. The sample table records 75,000 to 90,000 clones; roughly 86% of these occur just once. Clones ranked in the top ten supply 1.7% of the sample. Antigen specificity for these receptors is unknown. The source material was CD4+ T cells from PBMCs. The receptors originated from a man in his fifties or sixties in good health and CMV-seronegative.

This clone appeared once. CDR3 residues: CASSPNVGEETQYF. CDR3 DNA sequence: TGTGCCAGCTCACCTAATGTCGGAGAAGAGACCCAGTACTTC. The chain has TRBV18 and TRBJ2-5; the D is unclear. V gave up 3 bases and J gave up 3 bases, with 11 bases separating them. The CDR3 contains 14 residues. CDR1 is KGHSH and CDR2 is LQKENI in the germline V gene.

The chain uses TRBV18 and TRBJ1-1; possibly TRBD1 for D (5 bases). Trimming removed 1 base from V and 0 bases from J, with 12 bases in between. The CDR3 is 16 residues long. Looked up from germline, CDR1 is KGHSH and CDR2 is LQKENI. The CDR3 sequence: CASSPRQGSLNTEAFF. Here the CDR3 DNA reads TGTGCCAGCTCACCACGTCAGGGCAGCCTGAACACTGAAGCTTTCTTT. The full variable domain, with the rest looked up from reference TRBV18 and TRBJ1-1, is NAGVMQNPRHLVRRRGQEARLRCSPMKGHSHVYWYRQLPEEGLKFMVYLQKENIIDESGMPKERFSAEFPKEGPSILRIQQVVRGDSAAYFCASSPRQGSLNTEAFFGQGTRLTVV.

The CDR3: CASKRFRNTEAFF. CDR3 in DNA: TGTGCCAGCAAAAGGTTTAGGAACACTGAAGCTTTCTTT. The genes are TRBV14 and TRBJ1-1; D gene ambiguous. This CDR3 region has 13 residues. The V end lost 7 bases, the J end lost 1 base, and 10 bases lay between the germline ends. CDR1 and CDR2 from the germline V gene are SGHDN and FVKESK.

This chain uses TRBV5-4 with TRBJ2-7; D tentatively fits TRBD1 or TRBD2 (5 bases each). The length of the CDR3 is 16 residues. Germline V gene data show CDR1 as SGHNT and CDR2 as YYREEE (reference sequence). Between the trimmed V and J ends, which lost 4 bases and 0 bases, there was a span of 17 bases. This chain's CDR3 is CASSPRGGTLSYEQYF. The CDR3 region has the DNA TGTGCCAGCAGCCCCCGGGGCGGTACCCTCTCCTACGAGCAGTACTTC.